The rows below give T cell receptor beta chains drawn from one sample of a study of cytomegalovirus exposure and HLA in healthy donors. Profiling relied on immunoSEQ multiplex PCR, and the TCRdb table lists in-frame clones only, not all of them. Of approximately 160,000 clones listed, around 80% are singletons. Sample: PBMCs. Receptor source: a man aged 30 to 39 in good health and CMV-seropositive. Both conserved end residues are part of each CDR3. A D gene is named only where the DNA matches it firmly. A clone size is listed for some rows: how often the clone was seen (once, few, many), or a class if it is expanded.

size	V	J	D	CDR3	DNA
NA	TRBV30	TRBJ1-2	NA	CAWSVVMGTYYGYTF	TGTGCCTGGAGTGTAGTAATGGGCACCTACTATGGCTACACCTTC
NA	TRBV11-3	TRBJ2-7	TRBD2	CASSLEFASGDPYEQYF	TGTGCCAGCAGCTTAGAGTTTGCTAGCGGGGACCCTTACGAGCAGTACTTC
NA	TRBV19	TRBJ2-7	TRBD1	CASSAYRGPSYEQYF	TGTGCCAGTAGTGCCTACAGGGGCCCCTCCTACGAGCAGTACTTC
NA	TRBV29-1	TRBJ2-2	NA	CSVGRTDTGELFF	TGCAGCGTTGGACGGACAGACACCGGGGAGCTGTTTTTT
NA	TRBV5-4	TRBJ2-1	TRBD2	CASSFGTSGNNEQFF	TGTGCCAGCAGCTTTGGGACTAGCGGAAACAATGAGCAGTTCTTC
few	TRBV7-9	TRBJ2-5	TRBD2	CASSSGLAGGQETQYF	TGTGCCAGCAGTTCCGGACTAGCGGGGGGACAAGAGACCCAGTACTTC
NA	TRBV18	TRBJ2-7	TRBD1	CASSPGDRVEQYF	TGTGCCAGCTCACCAGGGGACAGGGTCGAGCAGTACTTC
NA	TRBV27	TRBJ1-1	TRBD1	CASSQYRGGTEAFF	TGTGCCAGCAGCCAATACAGGGGCGGGACTGAAGCTTTCTTT
NA	TRBV6-1	TRBJ2-2	NA	CASRETGADTGELFF	TGTGCCAGCAGAGAGACAGGTGCGGACACCGGGGAGCTGTTTTTT
NA	TRBV6-6	TRBJ2-3	TRBD2	CASSYSSGRGDTQYF	TGTGCCAGCAGTTACTCTAGCGGGAGAGGGGATACGCAGTATTTT
NA	TRBV7-9	TRBJ1-1	NA	CSSSFSGNTEAFF	TGTTCCAGCAGCTTTTCGGGGAACACTGAAGCTTTCTTT
NA	TRBV6-1	TRBJ1-2	NA	CASSDSGFGGYTF	TGTGCCAGCAGTGATTCGGGGTTCGGGGGCTACACCTTC
NA	TRBV4-2	TRBJ2-3	TRBD2	CASSQDRASGETDTQYF	TGTGCCAGCAGCCAAGATCGGGCTAGCGGGGAAACAGATACGCAGTATTTT
NA	TRBV27	TRBJ1-2	TRBD1	CASSQGATPNYGYTF	TGTGCCAGCAGTCAGGGGGCCACTCCGAACTATGGCTACACCTTC
NA	TRBV4-3	TRBJ1-1	NA	CASSQESRQLNTEAFF	TGCGCCAGCAGCCAAGAGTCTCGACAATTGAACACTGAAGCTTTCTTT
NA	TRBV15	TRBJ2-1	TRBD2	CATSRGLAGSYNEQFF	TGTGCCACCAGCAGGGGACTAGCGGGTTCCTACAATGAGCAGTTCTTC
once	TRBV7-8	TRBJ2-7	NA	CASSLAGLYEQYF	TGTGCCAGCAGCTTAGCGGGCCTCTACGAGCAGTACTTC
few	TRBV4-1	TRBJ2-7	TRBD2	CASSQEISGSYEQYF	TGCGCCAGCAGCCAAGAGATTAGCGGGAGCTACGAGCAGTACTTC
few	TRBV5-4	TRBJ1-1	TRBD1	CASSSGTGGNWFLTEAFF	TGTGCCAGCAGCTCGGGGACAGGGGGCAACTGGTTTTTAACTGAAGCTTTCTTT
NA	TRBV7-9	TRBJ1-2	NA	CSSSLGREGYTF	TGTTCCAGCAGCTTAGGGAGGGAGGGCTACACCTTC
NA	TRBV4-1	TRBJ1-3	NA	CASSQDSSGNTIYF	TGCGCCAGCAGCCAAGATTCGTCTGGAAACACCATATATTTT
NA	TRBV6-5	TRBJ1-5	NA	CASRGQGGNQPQHF	TGTGCCAGCAGGGGGCAAGGCGGCAATCAGCCCCAGCATTTT
NA	TRBV5-3	TRBJ2-1	TRBD1	CARSLGGRDRWPSVGNEQFF	TGTGCCAGAAGCCTAGGGGGCAGGGACAGATGGCCCTCGGTGGGCAATGAGCAGTTCTTC
once	TRBV7-9	TRBJ2-1	NA	CSSSRVGGADYNEQFF	TGTTCCAGCAGTCGCGTGGGGGGGGCGGATTACAATGAGCAGTTCTTC
few	TRBV11-2	TRBJ1-1	NA	CASSLEAAGTNTEAFF	TGTGCCAGCAGCTTAGAAGCCGCAGGCACGAACACTGAAGCTTTCTTT
NA	TRBV5-1	TRBJ2-1	NA	CASSLDAGSYNEQFF	TGCGCCAGCAGCTTGGATGCAGGGTCTTACAATGAGCAGTTCTTC
NA	TRBV6-5	TRBJ2-7	NA	CASSYSRSYEQYF	TGTGCCAGCAGTTACTCCCGCAGCTACGAGCAGTACTTC
NA	TRBV7-8	TRBJ1-4	TRBD1	CASTAGTGNGKLFF	TGTGCCAGCACGGCCGGGACAGGGAACGGAAAACTGTTTTTT
NA	TRBV4-1	TRBJ2-1	NA	CASSQDSRSYSYNEQFF	TGCGCCAGCAGCCAAGATAGTCGGTCCTACTCCTACAATGAGCAGTTCTTC
NA	TRBV6-5	TRBJ1-6	TRBD1	CATRGLGQVNSPLHF	TGTGCCACCCGAGGTCTAGGACAGGTTAATTCACCCCTCCACTTT
NA	TRBV28	TRBJ2-3	TRBD2	CASRPSGEIADTQYF	TGTGCCAGCAGACCGAGCGGGGAAATTGCAGATACGCAGTATTTT
NA	TRBV5-4	TRBJ2-7	NA	CASSSRGSYEQYF	TGTGCCAGCAGCTCCAGGGGCTCCTACGAGCAGTACTTC
NA	TRBV6-1	TRBJ1-1	NA	CASSEADQGGTEAFF	TGTGCCAGCAGTGAAGCGGACCAGGGTGGCACTGAAGCTTTCTTT
NA	TRBV30	TRBJ2-3	TRBD2	CAWRPLTSGRSTDTQYF	TGTGCCTGGAGGCCCTTGACTAGCGGGAGAAGTACAGATACGCAGTATTTT
NA	TRBV21-1	TRBJ2-3	NA	CASSISGMYF	TGTGCCAGCAGCATTTCCGGGATGTATTTT
few	TRBV29-1	TRBJ2-2	TRBD2	CSAQGLAGGPNTGELFF	TGCAGCGCCCAGGGGTTAGCGGGGGGGCCTAACACCGGGGAGCTGTTTTTT
few	TRBV2	TRBJ1-1	TRBD1	CASSESQGTNTEAFF	TGTGCCAGCAGCGAGTCACAGGGGACTAACACTGAAGCTTTCTTT